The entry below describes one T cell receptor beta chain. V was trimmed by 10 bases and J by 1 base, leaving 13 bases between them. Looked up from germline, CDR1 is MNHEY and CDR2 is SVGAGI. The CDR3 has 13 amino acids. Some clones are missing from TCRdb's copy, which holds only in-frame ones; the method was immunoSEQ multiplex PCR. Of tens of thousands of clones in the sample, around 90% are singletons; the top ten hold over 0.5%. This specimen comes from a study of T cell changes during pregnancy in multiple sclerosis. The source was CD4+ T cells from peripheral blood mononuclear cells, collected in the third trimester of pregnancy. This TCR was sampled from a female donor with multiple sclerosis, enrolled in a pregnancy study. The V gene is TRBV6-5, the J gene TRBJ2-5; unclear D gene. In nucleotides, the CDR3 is TGTGCCACTGGCGGCTGGTCCCAAGAGACCCAGTACTTC. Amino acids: CATGGWSQETQYF.